The rows below give T cell receptor beta chains drawn from one sample of a study of T cells in Graves' hyperthyroidism and ophthalmopathy. From the multiplex PCR reads, TCRdb called clonotypes with MiXCR, one entry per CDR3 protein. This table has hundreds of thousands of distinct CDR3 sequences, more than 15% appearing once. Sequenced: blood. The receptor set was obtained from a woman younger than 35 with Graves' hyperthyroidism. Each CDR3 is given with its conserved first and last residue. A D gene is named only where the DNA matches it firmly. Rows give clone size only sometimes, using once, few, many, or a class for an expanded clone.

>-|TRBJ2-1|TRBV20-1|-|15
CSASNLGSSYNEQFF
TGCAGTGCTAGTAATCTGGGAAGCTCCTACAATGAGCAGTTCTTC
>-|TRBJ1-5|TRBV5-5|TRBD1|13
CASSYDRAQPQHF
TGTGCCAGCAGCTATGACAGGGCTCAGCCCCAGCATTTT
>many|TRBJ1-2|TRBV28|-|12
CASSLETHGYTF
TGTGCCAGCAGTTTGGAGACACATGGCTACACCTTC
>-|TRBJ1-6|TRBV29-1|TRBD1|14
CSVGTGGQNPPLHF
TGCAGCGTCGGGACAGGGGGGCAAAATCCACCCCTCCACTTT
>many|TRBJ2-7|TRBV5-5|TRBD1|16
CASSSLWGQGAAEQYF
TGTGCCAGCAGCTCCTTATGGGGACAGGGGGCTGCGGAGCAGTACTTC
>many|TRBJ2-7|TRBV5-1|-|16
CASSSGLGTFSYEQYF
TGCGCCAGCAGCTCCGGGCTGGGTACATTCTCCTACGAGCAGTACTTC
>many|TRBJ1-2|TRBV24-1|TRBD1|14
CATSDDRGESGYTF
TGTGCCACCAGTGATGACAGGGGGGAATCTGGCTACACCTTC
>few|TRBJ1-2|TRBV19|-|18
CASSPPPDSANKRYGYTF
TGTGCCAGTAGTCCGCCCCCGGACAGCGCAAATAAGAGATATGGCTACACCTTC
>-|TRBJ1-1|TRBV6-2/TRBV6-3|-|14
CASSPRQGWTEAFF
TGTGCCAGCAGCCCCCGGCAGGGGTGGACTGAAGCTTTCTTT
>few|TRBJ2-6|TRBV11-2|-|19
CASSSPKRRVLRGANVLTF
TGTGCCAGCAGCTCACCCAAGCGGAGGGTCCTAAGGGGGGCCAACGTCCTGACTTTC
>many|TRBJ2-7|TRBV20-1|TRBD1|17
CSARDRTPGTGYYEQYF
TGCAGTGCTAGGGATCGTACCCCTGGGACAGGGTACTACGAGCAGTACTTC
>many|TRBJ2-1|TRBV20-1|TRBD2|15
CSAPILAGGPGEQFF
TGCAGTGCTCCGATCCTAGCGGGAGGGCCTGGTGAGCAGTTCTTC